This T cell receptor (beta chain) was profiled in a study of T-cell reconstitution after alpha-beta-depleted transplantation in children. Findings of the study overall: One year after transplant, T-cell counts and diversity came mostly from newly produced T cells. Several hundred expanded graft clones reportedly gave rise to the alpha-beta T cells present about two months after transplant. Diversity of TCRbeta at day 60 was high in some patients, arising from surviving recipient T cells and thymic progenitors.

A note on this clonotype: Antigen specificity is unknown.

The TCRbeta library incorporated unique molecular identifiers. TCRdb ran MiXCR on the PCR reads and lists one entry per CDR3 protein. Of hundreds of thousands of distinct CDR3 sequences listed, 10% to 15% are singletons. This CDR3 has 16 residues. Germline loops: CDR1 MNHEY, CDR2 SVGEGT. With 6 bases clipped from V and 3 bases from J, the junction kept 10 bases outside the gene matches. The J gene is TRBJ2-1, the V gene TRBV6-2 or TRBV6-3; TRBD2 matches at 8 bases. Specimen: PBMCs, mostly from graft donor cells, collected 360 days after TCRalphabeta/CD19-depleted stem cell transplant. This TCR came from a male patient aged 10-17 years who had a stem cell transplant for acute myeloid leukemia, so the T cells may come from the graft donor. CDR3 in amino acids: CASSYNPGLVYNEQFF. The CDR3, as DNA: TGTGCCAGCAGCTACAATCCGGGACTAGTCTACAATGAGCAGTTCTTC.